The 28 T cell receptor beta chains presented below share a single source sample, sequenced in a study of cytomegalovirus exposure and HLA in healthy donors. Clones were sequenced by immunoSEQ multiplex PCR, and TCRdb holds only the in-frame ones, with some missing. The sample includes 220,000 or so clones, roughly 83% of them seen just once. Sequenced input: PBMCs. The receptor set was obtained from a woman aged 25 to 45 in good health and CMV-seropositive.

The J gene is TRBJ1-1, the V gene TRBV30, with unresolved D. Germline V gene data show CDR1 as GTSNPN and CDR2 as SVGIG (reference sequence). Trimming removed 8 bases at V and 8 bases at J, with 9 bases between. The CDR3 sequence is 9 residues long. The CDR3 DNA is TGTGCCGGTAGCCGCGAAGCTTTCTTT. Translating it yields CAGSREAFF. The variable domain in full, completed from reference TRBV30 and TRBJ1-1, reads SQTIHQWPATLVQPVGSPLSLECTVEGTSNPNLYWYRQAAGRGLQLLFYSVGIGQISSEVPQNLSASRPQDRQFILSSKKLLLSDSGFYLCAGSREAFFGQGTRLTVV.

The rearrangement joins TRBV27 to TRBJ1-1; 9 positions agree with TRBD1. Germline V gene data show CDR1 as MNHEY and CDR2 as SMNVEV (reference sequence). The J segment lost 4 bases and the V segment lost 0 bases, leaving 3 bases of the junction unmatched. This CDR3 has 15 amino acids. In DNA form, the CDR3 reads TGTGCCAGCAGTTTATCCCGGACAGGGGCCACTGAAGCTTTCTTT. Translation: CASSLSRTGATEAFF.

This chain uses TRBV19 with TRBJ2-7, with 8 bases lining up with TRBD2. J lost 5 bases, V lost 6 bases, and 9 bases had no gene match. CDR1 is LNHDA, CDR2 SQIVND, per germline (reference sequence). The CDR3 has 14 residues. CDR3 loop: CASSGLAWIHEQYF. In nucleotides, the CDR3 is TGTGCCAGTAGCGGACTAGCTTGGATCCACGAGCAGTACTTC.

This clone was observed a single time. V is TRBV5-6 and J is TRBJ2-7, with D possibly being TRBD2 (5 bases). V dropped 2 bases and J dropped 6 bases, with 9 bases sitting between them. The germline gives CDR1 SGHDT, CDR2 YYEEEE. This CDR3 contains 12 residues. The CDR3 protein is CASSFLAAEQYF. In DNA form, the CDR3 reads TGTGCCAGCAGCTTCCTAGCCGCCGAGCAGTACTTC.

The chain is built from TRBV6-5 and TRBJ1-2; D not resolved. CDR1 is MNHEY and CDR2 is SVGAGI in the germline V gene. The CDR3 spans 15 residues. V was shortened by 0 bases and J by 4 bases, with 12 bases between the two germline ends. This CDR3 is CASSYSPGYPYGYTF. For the CDR3, the DNA is TGTGCCAGCAGTTACTCTCCGGGGTATCCCTATGGCTACACCTTC.

This rearrangement joins TRBV2 to TRBJ2-2, with unresolved D. CDR1 SNHLY and CDR2 FYNNEI come from the germline V gene. Trimming removed 5 bases from V and 8 bases from J, with 12 bases in between. The CDR3 has 13 residues. The CDR3: CASSFVTRGELFF. Written as DNA, the CDR3 is TGTGCCAGCAGTTTCGTCACCCGAGGGGAGCTGTTTTTT.

This chain connects TRBV20-1 to TRBJ2-7; D unclear. Looked up from germline, CDR1 is DFQATT and CDR2 is SNEGSKA (reference sequence). There are 10 residues in the CDR3. The V end was cut by 4 bases, the J end by 3 bases, with 4 bases between. As DNA, the CDR3 is TGCAGTGCTACGAACTACGAGCAGTACTTC. It specifies CSATNYEQYF.

The V call is TRBV30, the J call TRBJ1-1; 9 bases fit TRBD1. V lost 3 bases to trimming and J lost 4 bases; unmatched junction nucleotides: 3. CDR3 length: 13 residues. Germline values: CDR1 GTSNPN, CDR2 SVGIG (reference sequence). The CDR3 sequence: CAWSWDRATEAFF. The CDR3 DNA is TGTGCCTGGAGCTGGGACAGGGCCACTGAAGCTTTCTTT. The entire variable domain, with the rest obtained from reference TRBV30 and TRBJ1-1, is as follows: SQTIHQWPATLVQPVGSPLSLECTVEGTSNPNLYWYRQAAGRGLQLLFYSVGIGQISSEVPQNLSASRPQDRQFILSSKKLLLSDSGFYLCAWSWDRATEAFFGQGTRLTVV.

The rearrangement links TRBV7-2 to TRBJ2-7, with no clear D. CDR3 length equals 14 residues. Germline-derived CDR1 and CDR2 are SGHTA and FQGNSA. Trimming left V 4 bases short and J 1 base short, with 11 bases between. The DNA of the CDR3 is TGTGCCAGCAGCTCCGGGTTTAGTTCCTACGAGCAGTACTTC. Its translation: CASSSGFSSYEQYF.

The chain recombines TRBV6-1 with TRBJ1-1; D not certain. CDR1 and CDR2 from the germline V gene are MNHNS and SASEGT. V gave up 2 bases and J gave up 0 bases, with 4 bases separating them. The CDR3 length is 13 residues. CDR3: CASSEPVNTEAFF. In DNA, the CDR3 is TGTGCCAGCAGTGAACCGGTGAACACTGAAGCTTTCTTT.

The chain recombines TRBV30 with TRBJ1-2; D possibly corresponds to TRBD1 (6 bases). V lost 4 bases and J lost 2, with 14 bases in between. The CDR3 extends over 14 amino acids. Germline CDR1 GTSNPN, CDR2 SVGIG (reference sequence). CDR3 sequence: CAWNLDRPNYGYTF. CDR3 bases: TGTGCCTGGAATTTGGACAGACCAAACTATGGCTACACCTTC.

V is TRBV4-1 and J is TRBJ1-1; unclear D gene. Germline V gene data show CDR1 as MGHRA and CDR2 as YSYEKL. V lost 2 bases, J lost 8 bases, and 15 bases lay in between. This CDR3 has 14 residues. This chain's CDR3 is CASSQKEGNWEAFF. The CDR3 bases are TGCGCCAGCAGCCAAAAGGAGGGCAACTGGGAAGCTTTCTTT.

The chain combines TRBV2 with TRBJ2-1; 14 bases align to TRBD2. J was trimmed by 7 bases and V by 4 bases; bases with no gene match: 0. Germline values: CDR1 SNHLY, CDR2 FYNNEI. This CDR3 is 14 amino acids long. CDR3 nucleotides: TGTGCCAGCAGTGGACTAGCGGGAGGGAATGAGCAGTTCTTC. Encoded protein: CASSGLAGGNEQFF.

The count of this clone is one. V and J are TRBV14 and TRBJ2-1; 14 bases are shared with TRBD2. Per the germline V gene, CDR1 is SGHDN and CDR2 is FVKESK. Trimming removed 8 bases from V and 12 bases from J; junction bases left unmatched: 12. The CDR3 runs 15 residues. The CDR3: CASGQGLAGGLGQFF. The CDR3 DNA is TGTGCCAGCGGACAAGGACTAGCGGGAGGATTGGGGCAGTTCTTC.

This chain joins TRBV7-2 and TRBJ1-2, with D possibly TRBD1 on 6 matching bases. The CDR3 runs to 14 residues. Between the trimmed V and J ends, which lost 5 bases and 4 bases, there was a span of 14 bases. CDR1 and CDR2 from the germline V gene are SGHTA and FQGNSA. CDR3: CASSQQTGPYGYTF. For the CDR3, the DNA is TGTGCCAGCAGCCAACAAACAGGGCCCTATGGCTACACCTTC.

V is TRBV25-1 and J is TRBJ1-1; D is uncertain. This CDR3 comprises 13 residues. Between the trimmed V and J ends, which lost 4 bases and 1 base, there was a span of 7 bases. In germline, CDR1 is MGHDK, CDR2 SYGVNS. This CDR3 reads CASSVLKNTEAFF. The CDR3 region has the DNA TGTGCCAGCAGTGTCCTAAAGAACACTGAAGCTTTCTTT.

This sequence joins TRBV30 and TRBJ2-1; D ambiguous. There are 12 residues in the CDR3. V lost 0 bases to trimming and J lost 5 bases, with 5 bases between them. CDR1 GTSNPN and CDR2 SVGIG come from the germline V gene (reference sequence). CDR3 coding DNA: TGTGCCTGGAGTGTACGCCACAATGAGCAGTTCTTC. Its protein product is CAWSVRHNEQFF.

V gene TRBV20-1 combines with J gene TRBJ2-1; D may correspond to TRBD1 or TRBD2 (5 bases each). Trimming cost V 6 bases and J 8 bases, with 11 bases left between them. The CDR3 totals 11 residues. Germline assignment: CDR1 DFQATT and CDR2 SNEGSKA (reference sequence). As DNA, the CDR3 is TGCAGTGCCGGGACCTCCGATGAGCAGTTCTTC. Residues: CSAGTSDEQFF.

V is TRBV2 and J is TRBJ2-1; D possibly corresponds to TRBD2 (5 bases). Looked up from germline, CDR1 is SNHLY and CDR2 is FYNNEI. The CDR3 is 12 amino acids. V was pared by 6 bases and J by 3 bases, with 6 bases between. The CDR3 nucleotides are TGTGCCAGCAGACGGGACTACAATGAGCAGTTCTTC. Protein: CASRRDYNEQFF.

The rearrangement joins TRBV30 to TRBJ1-1; D is undetermined. V was clipped by 0 bases and J by 3 bases, with 11 bases between them. CDR1 is GTSNPN, CDR2 SVGIG, per germline (reference sequence). This CDR3 has 14 residues. CDR3 sequence: CAWSVDQEDTEAFF. CDR3 nucleotide sequence: TGTGCCTGGAGTGTAGACCAGGAGGACACTGAAGCTTTCTTT.

The chain uses TRBV27 and TRBJ2-7; 9 bases line up with TRBD1. V was pared by 4 bases and J by 3 bases, with 4 bases of the junction left unmatched. The CDR3 loop spans 14 amino acids. Germline V gene lookup returns CDR1 MNHEY and CDR2 SMNVEV (reference sequence). The CDR3 DNA is TGTGCCAGCAGTTCAGGGACAGGGATCTACGAGCAGTACTTC. It codes for CASSSGTGIYEQYF.

This clone was seen only a few times. The rearrangement joins TRBV10-3 to TRBJ2-3; D unclear. The CDR3 is made up of 12 amino acids. The V and J ends lost 4 bases and 6 bases respectively, with 8 bases between them. Germline-derived CDR1 and CDR2 are ENHRY and SYGVKD. This chain's CDR3 is CAISGGSDTQYF. The CDR3 region has the DNA TGTGCCATCAGTGGGGGTAGTGATACGCAGTATTTT.

The chain is built from TRBV5-1 and TRBJ2-6; D remains unclear. The V gene lost 0 bases and the J gene lost 2 bases, with 9 bases spanning the gap. This CDR3 is built from 16 residues. Germline V gene sequence: CDR1 SGHRS, CDR2 YFSETQ. Written as DNA, the CDR3 is TGCGCCAGCAGCTTGGAGTCGTCCACTGGGGCCAACGTCCTGACTTTC. This gives the protein CASSLESSTGANVLTF.

V and J are TRBV11-1 and TRBJ2-7; D may be TRBD1 (6 bases). The CDR3 runs 13 residues. Germline loops: CDR1 SGHAT, CDR2 FQDESV (reference sequence). V dropped 3 bases and J dropped 1 base, with 7 bases sitting between them. The CDR3, as DNA: TGTGCCAGCAGCTTTGGACAGTCCTACGAGCAGTACTTC. It specifies CASSFGQSYEQYF.

V gene TRBV4-2 combines with J gene TRBJ2-7, with 9 bases fitting TRBD1. Germline CDR1 LGHNA, CDR2 YNFKEQ. Trimming at V came to 3 bases and at J to 4 bases, leaving 10 bases not matched to a gene. There are 16 residues in the CDR3. The CDR3 is CASSHSSGQGKYEQYF. DNA for the CDR3: TGTGCCAGCAGCCACTCCTCCGGACAGGGGAAGTACGAGCAGTACTTC.

The chain recombines TRBV5-1 with TRBJ1-1, with a weak D call TRBD1 (5 bases). Germline values: CDR1 SGHRS, CDR2 YFSETQ. V shed 2 bases and J shed 8 bases, with 10 bases lying between them. The CDR3 has 12 amino acids. The CDR3 protein is CASSFNWDEAFF. Written as DNA, the CDR3 is TGCGCCAGCAGCTTTAACTGGGACGAAGCTTTCTTT.

V gene TRBV20-1 combines with J gene TRBJ2-3; D gene unclear. V gave up 1 base and J gave up 5 bases, with 4 bases separating them. Germline V gene data show CDR1 as DFQATT and CDR2 as SNEGSKA (reference sequence). The CDR3 contains 11 residues. CDR3 DNA sequence: TGCAGTGCTAGAGCCGGAGATACGCAGTATTTT. Translated, it gives CSARAGDTQYF.

The chain uses TRBV18 and TRBJ2-2, with TRBD1 matching 9 bases. The J segment lost 5 bases and the V segment lost 2 bases, leaving 6 bases of the junction unmatched. CDR3 size: 16 residues. CDR1 is KGHSH, CDR2 LQKENI, per germline. CDR3 bases: TGTGCCAGCTCACCATCAGGACAGGGGAAAACCGGGGAGCTGTTTTTT. As protein: CASSPSGQGKTGELFF.